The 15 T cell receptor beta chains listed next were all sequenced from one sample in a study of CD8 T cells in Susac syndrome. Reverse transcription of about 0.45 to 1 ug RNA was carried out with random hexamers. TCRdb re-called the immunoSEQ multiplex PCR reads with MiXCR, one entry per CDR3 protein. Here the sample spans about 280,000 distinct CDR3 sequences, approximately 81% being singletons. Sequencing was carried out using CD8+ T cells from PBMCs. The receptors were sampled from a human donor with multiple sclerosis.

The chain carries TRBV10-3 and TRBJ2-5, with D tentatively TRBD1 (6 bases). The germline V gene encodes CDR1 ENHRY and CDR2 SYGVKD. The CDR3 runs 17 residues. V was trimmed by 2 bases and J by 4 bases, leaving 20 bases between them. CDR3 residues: CAISEPSAAIGGETQYF. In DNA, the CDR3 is TGTGCCATCAGTGAGCCGTCAGCAGCCATAGGGGGAGAGACCCAGTACTTC.

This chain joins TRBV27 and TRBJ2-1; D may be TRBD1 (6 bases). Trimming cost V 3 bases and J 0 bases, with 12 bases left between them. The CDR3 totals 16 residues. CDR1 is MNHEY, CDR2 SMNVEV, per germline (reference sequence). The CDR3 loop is CASSFKGQRSYNEQFF. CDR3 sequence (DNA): TGTGCCAGCAGTTTCAAGGGACAACGCTCCTACAATGAGCAGTTCTTC.

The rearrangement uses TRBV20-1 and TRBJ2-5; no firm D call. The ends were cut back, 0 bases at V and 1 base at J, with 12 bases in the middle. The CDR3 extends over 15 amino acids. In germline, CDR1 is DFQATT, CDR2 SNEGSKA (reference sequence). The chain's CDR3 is CSARDAPRIQETQYF. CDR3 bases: TGCAGTGCTAGAGATGCTCCCAGGATCCAAGAGACCCAGTACTTC.

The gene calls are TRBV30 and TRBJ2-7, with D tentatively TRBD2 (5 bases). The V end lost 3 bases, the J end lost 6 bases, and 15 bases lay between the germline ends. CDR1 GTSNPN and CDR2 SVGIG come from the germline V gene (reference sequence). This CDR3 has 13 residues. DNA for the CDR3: TGTGCCTGGAGCCAGCAGCGGCCTTCCGAGCAGTACTTC. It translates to CAWSQQRPSEQYF.

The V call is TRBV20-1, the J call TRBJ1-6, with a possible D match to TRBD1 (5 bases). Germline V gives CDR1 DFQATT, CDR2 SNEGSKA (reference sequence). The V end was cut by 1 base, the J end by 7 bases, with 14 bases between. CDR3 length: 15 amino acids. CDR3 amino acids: CSARGLEGPNSPLHF. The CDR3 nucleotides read TGCAGTGCTAGAGGGTTGGAGGGGCCCAATTCACCCCTCCACTTT.

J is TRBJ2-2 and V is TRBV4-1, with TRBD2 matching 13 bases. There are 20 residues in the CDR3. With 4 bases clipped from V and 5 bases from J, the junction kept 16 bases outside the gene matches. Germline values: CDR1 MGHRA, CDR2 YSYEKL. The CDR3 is CASSRLGLAGDPFDTGELFF. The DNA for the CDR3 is TGCGCCAGCAGCCGCCTCGGACTAGCGGGAGACCCCTTCGATACCGGGGAGCTGTTTTTT.

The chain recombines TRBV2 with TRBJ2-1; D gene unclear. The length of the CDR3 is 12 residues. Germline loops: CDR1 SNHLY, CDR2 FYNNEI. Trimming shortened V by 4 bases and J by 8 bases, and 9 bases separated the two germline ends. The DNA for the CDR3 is TGTGCCAGCAGTGGGAGAAGGGATGAGCAGTTCTTC. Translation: CASSGRRDEQFF.

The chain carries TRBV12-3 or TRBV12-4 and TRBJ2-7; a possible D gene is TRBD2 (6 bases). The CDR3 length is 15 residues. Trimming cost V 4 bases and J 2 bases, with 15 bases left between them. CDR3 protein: CASSSPTRGAYEQYF. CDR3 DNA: TGTGCCAGCAGTTCACCGACTAGGGGAGCCTACGAGCAGTACTTC.

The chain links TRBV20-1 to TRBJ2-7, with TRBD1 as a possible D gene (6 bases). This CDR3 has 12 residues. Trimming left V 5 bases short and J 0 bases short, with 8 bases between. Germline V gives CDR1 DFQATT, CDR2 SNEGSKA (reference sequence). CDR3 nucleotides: TGCAGTGCTGAGGACAGCTCCTACGAGCAGTACTTC. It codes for CSAEDSSYEQYF.

The CDR3 is CASSFGLAGPDTQYF. DNA for the CDR3: TGTGCCAGCAGTTTCGGACTAGCGGGACCCGATACGCAGTATTTT. V gene TRBV27 combines with J gene TRBJ2-3, with 12 nucleotides matching TRBD2. V trimming: 3 bases; J trimming: 6 bases; junction bases outside the gene matches: 4. The CDR3 loop spans 15 amino acids. Germline assignment: CDR1 MNHEY and CDR2 SMNVEV (reference sequence).

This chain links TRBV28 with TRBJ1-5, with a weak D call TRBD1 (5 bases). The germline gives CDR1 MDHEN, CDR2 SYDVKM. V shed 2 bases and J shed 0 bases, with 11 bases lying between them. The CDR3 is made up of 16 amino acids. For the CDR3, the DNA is TGTGCCAGCAGTTTACATGACAGCGGTAGCAATCAGCCCCAGCATTTT. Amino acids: CASSLHDSGSNQPQHF.

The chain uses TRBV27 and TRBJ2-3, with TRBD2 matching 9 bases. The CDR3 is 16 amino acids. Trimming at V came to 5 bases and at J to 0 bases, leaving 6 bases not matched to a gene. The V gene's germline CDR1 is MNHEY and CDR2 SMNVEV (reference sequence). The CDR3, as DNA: TGTGCCAGCAGTGACCTAGCGGGACCTAGCACAGATACGCAGTATTTT. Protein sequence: CASSDLAGPSTDTQYF.

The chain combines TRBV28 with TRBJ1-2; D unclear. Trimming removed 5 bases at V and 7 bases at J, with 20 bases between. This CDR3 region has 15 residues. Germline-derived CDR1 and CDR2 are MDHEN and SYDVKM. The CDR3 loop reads CASSVEISLIFGYTF. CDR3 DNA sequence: TGTGCCAGCAGTGTCGAGATAAGCCTGATTTTTGGCTACACCTTC.

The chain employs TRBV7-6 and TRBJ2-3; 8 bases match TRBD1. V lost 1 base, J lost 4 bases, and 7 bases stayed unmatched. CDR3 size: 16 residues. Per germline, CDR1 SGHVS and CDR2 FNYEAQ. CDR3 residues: CASSLEQGARSDTQYF. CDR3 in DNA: TGTGCCAGCAGCTTAGAGCAGGGGGCTCGGTCAGATACGCAGTATTTT. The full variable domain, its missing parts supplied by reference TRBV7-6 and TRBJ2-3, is GAGVSQSPRYKVTKRGQDVALRCDPISGHVSLYWYRQALGQGPEFLTYFNYEAQQDKSGLPNDRFSAERPEGSISTLTIQRTEQRDSAMYRCASSLEQGARSDTQYFGPGTRLTVL.

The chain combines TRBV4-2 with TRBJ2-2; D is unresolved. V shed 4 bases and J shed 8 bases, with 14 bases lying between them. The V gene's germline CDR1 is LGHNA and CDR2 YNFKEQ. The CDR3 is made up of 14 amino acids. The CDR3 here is CASSPFQSVGELFF. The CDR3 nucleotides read TGTGCCAGCAGCCCTTTTCAGAGTGTGGGGGAGCTGTTTTTT.